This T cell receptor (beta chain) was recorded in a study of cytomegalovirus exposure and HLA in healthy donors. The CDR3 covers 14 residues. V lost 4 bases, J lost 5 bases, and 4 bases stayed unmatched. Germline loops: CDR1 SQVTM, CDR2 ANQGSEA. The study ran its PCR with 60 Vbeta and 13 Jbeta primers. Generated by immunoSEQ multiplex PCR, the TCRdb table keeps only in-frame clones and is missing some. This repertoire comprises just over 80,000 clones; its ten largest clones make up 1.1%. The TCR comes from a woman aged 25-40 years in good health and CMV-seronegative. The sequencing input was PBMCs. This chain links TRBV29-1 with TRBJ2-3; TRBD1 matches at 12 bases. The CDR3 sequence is CSVVGTGGKDTQYF. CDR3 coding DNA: TGCAGCGTTGTGGGGACAGGGGGCAAAGATACGCAGTATTTT.